This is a list of T cell receptor beta chains from one sample in a study of T cell changes during pregnancy in multiple sclerosis. The data were produced by immunoSEQ multiplex PCR, yet TCRdb's version contains in-frame clones alone and is incomplete. The table includes roughly 23,000 clones, 86% detected once. The sample here was CD4+ T cells from peripheral blood mononuclear cells, taken in the first trimester of pregnancy. These receptor sequences come from a female donor in good health, enrolled as a control in a pregnancy study. Each CDR3 is given with its conserved first and last residue. Fields, in order: clone size, V gene, J gene, D gene, CDR3 DNA, CDR3 protein. A D gene is named only where the DNA matches it firmly. Size is omitted from some rows. Given values are once, few, many or a class for expanded clones.

-,TRBV6-1,TRBJ2-5,TRBD2,TGTGCCAGCAGTGAACTAGCGGGAGGGCCAGAGACCCAGTACTTC,CASSELAGGPETQYF
-,TRBV29-1,TRBJ2-6,TRBD1,TGCAGCGTTAGGAGGGGGGGACAGGGGGGCAGCTCTGGGGCCAACGTCCTGACTTTC,CSVRRGGQGGSSGANVLTF
-,TRBV13,TRBJ2-3,TRBD2,TGTGCCAGCAGCCGCCGGACTAGCGGGGGGCAAGTCGTTACGCAGTATTTT,CASSRRTSGGQVVTQYF
-,TRBV19,TRBJ1-5,-,TGTGCCAGTAGTATAATGGGAGGGATTGGCAATCAGCCCCAGCATTTT,CASSIMGGIGNQPQHF
-,TRBV23-1,TRBJ2-7,-,TGCGCCAGCCCCGGGGAAGAGCAGTACTTC,CASPGEEQYF
-,TRBV27,TRBJ2-3,TRBD2,TGTGCCAGCAGTCCCATCGGACTAGCGGGAGCTGTCGATACGCAGTATTTT,CASSPIGLAGAVDTQYF
medium-sized,TRBV6-6,TRBJ1-2,TRBD1,TGTGCCAGCACCTCATCCGGGACAGGGGATGGCTACACCTTC,CASTSSGTGDGYTF
-,TRBV21-1,TRBJ1-2,-,TGTGCCAGCAGCACCCCCCGGGACAAGAACTATGGCTACACCTTC,CASSTPRDKNYGYTF
-,TRBV5-5,TRBJ2-7,-,TGTGCCAGCAGCTTGGACGCGACCTACGAGCAGTACTTC,CASSLDATYEQYF
-,TRBV4-1,TRBJ2-7,-,TGCGCCAGCAGCCAAAGGGACAACTCCTACGAGCAGTACTTC,CASSQRDNSYEQYF
-,TRBV5-4,TRBJ1-3,-,TGTGCCAGCAGCGGAATGGGTCAGGGCGGAAACACCATATATTTT,CASSGMGQGGNTIYF
-,TRBV2,TRBJ1-1,TRBD1,TGTGCCAGCAGTCGACAGGGAGGTGGGAGGAACACTGAAGCTTTCTTT,CASSRQGGGRNTEAFF
-,TRBV19,TRBJ1-1,TRBD1,TGTGCCAGTAGTCATCCCGGGACAGGGGTTACCACTGAAGCTTTCTTT,CASSHPGTGVTTEAFF
once,TRBV12-2,TRBJ2-7,-,TGTGCAAGTCGCTTAAAGAGGTCGGGACAGGGGGCCTACGAGCAGTACTTC,CASRLKRSGQGAYEQYF
-,TRBV5-1,TRBJ2-2,-,TGCGCCAGCATGGGCCAGGGAAGCACCGGGGAGCTGTTTTTT,CASMGQGSTGELFF
-,TRBV6-6,TRBJ1-2,TRBD1,TGTGCCAGCAGTTACTCGAAGGCAAACAGGGGGGGCTACACCTTC,CASSYSKANRGGYTF
-,TRBV5-6,TRBJ1-1,TRBD1,TGTGCCAGCAGGAAAGACAGGGGGAAGAACACTGAAGCTTTCTTT,CASRKDRGKNTEAFF
-,TRBV5-1,TRBJ2-5,TRBD2,TGCGCCAGCAGCTTTGGGGCTAGCGGGATGCAAGAGACCCAGTACTTC,CASSFGASGMQETQYF